The rows below give T cell receptor beta chains drawn from one sample of a study of cytomegalovirus exposure and HLA in healthy donors. Profiling relied on immunoSEQ multiplex PCR, and the TCRdb table lists in-frame clones only, not all of them. Here the sample spans around 150,000 clones, about 86% being singletons. The sequenced material came from PBMCs. The source of these receptors is a woman aged 18 to 35 in good health and CMV-seropositive. CDR3s include the opening cysteine and the closing phenylalanine or tryptophan. Each record gives: clone size, CDR3 length, V gene, D gene, J gene, CDR3 DNA, CDR3 protein. A D gene is named only where the DNA matches it firmly. Only some rows state a clone size, as once, few, many or a class for expanded clones.

size: NA; length: 15; V: TRBV18; D: NA; J: TRBJ2-1; DNA: TGTGCCAGCTCACCGGAGGTAGGGATAGGAAATGAGCAGTTCTTC; CDR3: CASSPEVGIGNEQFF
size: once; length: 13; V: TRBV12-5; D: TRBD1; J: TRBJ2-2; DNA: TGTGCTAGTGGTTTGACAGGGGCCGGGGAGCTGTTTTTT; CDR3: CASGLTGAGELFF
size: NA; length: 14; V: TRBV6-1; D: NA; J: TRBJ1-4; DNA: TGTGCCAGCATTATGACAGCAACTAATGAAAAACTGTTTTTT; CDR3: CASIMTATNEKLFF
size: NA; length: 15; V: TRBV5-1; D: NA; J: TRBJ1-5; DNA: TGCGCCAGCAGCTTGGAGGGGTTGTGGAATCAGCCCCAGCATTTT; CDR3: CASSLEGLWNQPQHF
size: NA; length: 16; V: TRBV27; D: NA; J: TRBJ1-6; DNA: TGTGCCAGCAGATTACGAGGCCCTGGTCCCAATTCACCCCTCCACTTT; CDR3: CASRLRGPGPNSPLHF
size: few; length: 14; V: TRBV18; D: TRBD1; J: TRBJ1-1; DNA: TGTGCCAGCTCACGTGACAGGGGTTCCACTGAAGCTTTCTTT; CDR3: CASSRDRGSTEAFF
size: NA; length: 15; V: TRBV6-5; D: NA; J: TRBJ2-3; DNA: TGTGCCAGCAGCCCTGACCAGAGGGTCACAGATACGCAGTATTTT; CDR3: CASSPDQRVTDTQYF
size: NA; length: 15; V: TRBV5-6; D: NA; J: TRBJ2-3; DNA: TGTGCCAGCAGCTTGATGGAGGGAGTCCCAGATACGCAGTATTTT; CDR3: CASSLMEGVPDTQYF
size: NA; length: 16; V: TRBV9; D: TRBD1; J: TRBJ1-1; DNA: TGTGCCAGCAGCGAGACAGGGAGGACACTGAACACTGAAGCTTTCTTT; CDR3: CASSETGRTLNTEAFF
size: NA; length: 17; V: TRBV30; D: NA; J: TRBJ2-7; DNA: TGTGCCTGGAGTGGAGGGAACGGAGCGCCCAGCTCCTACGAGCAGTACTTC; CDR3: CAWSGGNGAPSSYEQYF
size: NA; length: 14; V: TRBV6-1; D: TRBD2; J: TRBJ2-1; DNA: TGTGCCAGCAGGTCAGCGGGAGGGTACAATGAGCAGTTCTTC; CDR3: CASRSAGGYNEQFF
size: NA; length: 17; V: TRBV12-1; D: NA; J: TRBJ1-2; DNA: TGTGCCAGCAGCTCCCGTGTAGGGGCCAAGACTTCGTCTGGCTACACCTTC; CDR3: CASSSRVGAKTSSGYTF
size: NA; length: 18; V: TRBV6-4; D: NA; J: TRBJ1-3; DNA: TGTGCCAGCAGTGGACCACGAGGGGGGGGACAAGTTGGAAACACCATATATTTT; CDR3: CASSGPRGGGQVGNTIYF
size: NA; length: 15; V: TRBV6-5; D: NA; J: TRBJ2-1; DNA: TGTGCCAGCAGTTACTCTCCGGGGTCCTACAATGAGCAGTTCTTC; CDR3: CASSYSPGSYNEQFF
size: NA; length: 14; V: TRBV19; D: NA; J: TRBJ2-7; DNA: TGTGCCAGTAGCGCGACAGTGATTGGCTACGAGCAGTACTTC; CDR3: CASSATVIGYEQYF
size: NA; length: 17; V: TRBV7-6; D: NA; J: TRBJ1-6; DNA: TGTGCCAGCAGCTTAGAGGGGGACGAGGGGCTACGGGGTCCCCTCCACTTT; CDR3: CASSLEGDEGLRGPLHF
size: NA; length: 11; V: TRBV20-1; D: NA; J: TRBJ2-7; DNA: TGCAGTGCTAGCTCCAGAAACGAGCAGTACTTC; CDR3: CSASSRNEQYF